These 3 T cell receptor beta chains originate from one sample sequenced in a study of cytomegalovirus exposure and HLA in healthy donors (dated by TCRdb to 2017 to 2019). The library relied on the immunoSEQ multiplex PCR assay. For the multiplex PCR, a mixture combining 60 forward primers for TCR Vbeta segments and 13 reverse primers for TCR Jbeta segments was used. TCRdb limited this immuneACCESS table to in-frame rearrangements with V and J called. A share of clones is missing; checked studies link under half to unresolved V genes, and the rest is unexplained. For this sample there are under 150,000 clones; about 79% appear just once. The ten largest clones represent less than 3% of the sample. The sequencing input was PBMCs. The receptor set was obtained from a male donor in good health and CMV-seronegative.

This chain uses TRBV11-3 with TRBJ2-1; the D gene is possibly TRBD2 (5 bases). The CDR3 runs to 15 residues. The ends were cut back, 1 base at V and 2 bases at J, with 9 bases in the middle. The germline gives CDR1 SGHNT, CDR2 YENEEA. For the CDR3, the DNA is TGTGCCAGCAGCTTAGGCGGGTACCCCTACAATGAGCAGTTCTTC. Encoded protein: CASSLGGYPYNEQFF.

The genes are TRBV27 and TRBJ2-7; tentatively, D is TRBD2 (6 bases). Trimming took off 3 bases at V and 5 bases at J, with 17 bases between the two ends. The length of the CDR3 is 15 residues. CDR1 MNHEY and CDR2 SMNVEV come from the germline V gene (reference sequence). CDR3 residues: CASSFRDSSIDEQYF. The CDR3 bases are TGTGCCAGCAGTTTTAGGGACTCAAGTATCGACGAGCAGTACTTC.

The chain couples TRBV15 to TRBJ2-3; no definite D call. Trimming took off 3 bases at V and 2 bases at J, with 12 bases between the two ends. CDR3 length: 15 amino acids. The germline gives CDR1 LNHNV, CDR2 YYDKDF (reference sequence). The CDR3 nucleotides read TGTGCCACCAGCAGGGGCAGGCTCTACACAGATACGCAGTATTTT. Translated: CATSRGRLYTDTQYF.